The 2 T cell receptor beta chains reported below all come from one sample, sequenced in a study of CD8+ T cells in alopecia areata. cDNA serving as the sequencing template came from extracted, reverse transcribed RNA. The data were produced by immunoSEQ multiplex PCR, yet TCRdb's version contains in-frame clones alone and is incomplete. The sample records about 120,000 clones, approximately 57% being singletons. The treatment was: oral pan-JAK inhibitor, 5-10 mg twice daily. The sequencing here drew on CD4+ T cells sorted from blood, taken at week 4, from a patient treated with tofacitinib. The receptors derive from a human donor with alopecia areata.

This clone has only a few counts. The V call is TRBV5-1, the J call TRBJ2-7, with D uncertain. Looked up from germline, CDR1 is SGHRS and CDR2 is YFSETQ. The CDR3 is 14 residues long. Trimming took off 4 bases at V and 0 bases at J, with 11 bases between the two ends. The CDR3 sequence is CASSTDGYSYEQYF. The CDR3 DNA is TGCGCCAGCAGCACCGACGGCTACTCCTACGAGCAGTACTTC.

The chain has TRBV7-3 and TRBJ2-1; no firm D call. The CDR3 is 15 residues long. Trimming left V 4 bases short and J 0 bases short, with 10 bases between. In germline, CDR1 is SGHTA, CDR2 FQGTGA. The CDR3 nucleotides are TGTGCCAGCAGCTCATTATACAGCTCCTACAATGAGCAGTTCTTC. This codes for CASSSLYSSYNEQFF.